The next 29 T cell receptor beta chains were all read from a single sample in a study of blood T cell repertoires in COVID-19. Produced via immunoSEQ multiplex PCR; TCRdb's table is partial and in-frame only. The table has 110,000 to 150,000 clones, about 76% seen once; the top ten hold roughly 4.9%. Sequenced: peripheral blood. These receptors were taken from a woman between 65 and 79 years old with COVID-19, enrolled during active disease.

This clone was picked up one time. The chain's CDR3 is CASSTGLAGGPLAKNIQYF. CDR3 DNA: TGTGCCAGCAGCACAGGACTAGCGGGGGGACCTCTAGCCAAAAACATTCAGTACTTC. The chain employs TRBV7-2 and TRBJ2-4; TRBD2 matches at 14 bases. The CDR3 contains 19 residues. Germline trimming cut 5 bases from V and 0 bases from J; bases unmatched to any gene: 9. Germline values: CDR1 SGHTA, CDR2 FQGNSA.

The rearrangement uses TRBV11-2 and TRBJ2-7, with TRBD2 as a possible D gene (6 bases). V dropped 5 bases and J dropped 5 bases, with 19 bases sitting between them. This CDR3 has 15 amino acids. Germline values: CDR1 SGHAT, CDR2 FQNNGV. This CDR3 is CASSQGTPVRDEQYF. In DNA, the CDR3 is TGTGCCAGCAGCCAAGGGACTCCCGTTCGGGACGAGCAGTACTTC.

The chain links TRBV30 to TRBJ1-5, with a weak D call TRBD1 (5 bases). Trimming left V 2 bases short and J 5 bases short, with 10 bases between. CDR1 is GTSNPN and CDR2 is SVGIG in the germline V gene (reference sequence). The CDR3 contains 13 residues. DNA of the CDR3: TGTGCCTGGAGTTCGGGGGATCATCAGCCCCAGCATTTT. As protein: CAWSSGDHQPQHF.

The V and J genes are TRBV11-2 and TRBJ2-7; D is uncertain. Germline V gives CDR1 SGHAT, CDR2 FQNNGV. This CDR3 region has 16 residues. Trimming took 0 bases from V and 2 from J, leaving 14 bases between them. This CDR3 is CASSLDLAGPTYEQYF. DNA for the CDR3: TGTGCCAGCAGCTTAGATTTGGCAGGCCCAACCTACGAGCAGTACTTC.

This clone was observed a few times. The chain joins TRBV6-5 to TRBJ2-7; D remains ambiguous. V was clipped by 6 bases and J by 5 bases, with 11 bases between them. The CDR3 length is 12 residues. Germline CDR1 is MNHEY and CDR2 is SVGAGI. CDR3 protein: CASSHPQHEQYF. DNA for the CDR3: TGTGCCAGCAGCCACCCACAGCACGAGCAGTACTTC.

The gene calls are TRBV6-5 and TRBJ1-5, with D maybe TRBD1 (6 bases). V lost 6 bases and J 6 bases, leaving 15 bases between the germline ends. The V gene's germline CDR1 is MNHEY and CDR2 SVGAGI. The CDR3 has 14 amino acids. The CDR3 spells CASRSGARGQPQHF. CDR3 sequence (DNA): TGTGCCAGCAGGTCAGGGGCACGCGGTCAGCCCCAGCATTTT.

A word on this clone: The junction does not match germline at one end; this may be a read error. The CDR3: CASSLYTYYDYTF. The CDR3 DNA reads as TGTGCCAGCAGTTTGTACACGTACTATGACTACACCTTC. The chain recombines TRBV28 with TRBJ1-2; no firm D call. Germline V gene data show CDR1 as MDHEN and CDR2 as SYDVKM. This CDR3 has 13 amino acids.

The genes are TRBV7-3 and TRBJ1-2, with 8 bases fitting TRBD1. The J segment lost 6 bases and the V segment lost 5 bases, leaving 11 bases of the junction unmatched. CDR3 length: 15 residues. CDR1 and CDR2 from the germline V gene are SGHTA and FQGTGA. CDR3 DNA sequence: TGTGCCAGCAGCCGCAAGGCAGGGGGCGCGGATGGCTACACCTTC. This codes for CASSRKAGGADGYTF.

This chain joins TRBV6-2 or TRBV6-3 and TRBJ2-3; 9 bases line up with TRBD1. V dropped 6 bases and J dropped 5; count of bases not matched to a gene: 9. Germline-derived CDR1 and CDR2 are MNHEY and SVGEGT. The CDR3 extends over 15 amino acids. The CDR3 DNA is TGTGCCAGCAGCCCGGACAGGGGCAGTGTAGATACGCAGTATTTT. Translated, it gives CASSPDRGSVDTQYF.

The chain recombines TRBV2 with TRBJ2-3, with unresolved D. V was cut by 5 bases and J by 2 bases, with 5 bases left in between. CDR1 and CDR2 (germline): SNHLY, FYNNEI. The CDR3 extends over 12 amino acids. CDR3 DNA sequence: TGTGCCAGCAGTCCCAACACAGATACGCAGTATTTT. Protein sequence: CASSPNTDTQYF.

This clone occurred a few times. The V gene is TRBV5-5, the J gene TRBJ1-3; 8 positions agree with TRBD1. The germline CDR1 and CDR2 sequences are SGHKS and YYEKEE (reference sequence). The V segment lost 4 bases and the J segment 0 bases; nucleotides outside the gene matches: 6. The CDR3 covers 16 residues. The chain's CDR3 is CASSHDRGFSGNTIYF. DNA of the CDR3: TGTGCCAGCAGCCACGACAGGGGCTTCTCTGGAAACACCATATATTTT.

The chain combines TRBV5-6 with TRBJ1-4; D unresolved. V was shortened by 4 bases and J by 8 bases, with 12 bases between the two germline ends. Germline CDR1 and CDR2: SGHDT and YYEEEE. The CDR3 has 13 residues. In nucleotides, the CDR3 is TGTGCCAGCAGCCCCTGGCGCGGGGAAAAACTGTTTTTT. This gives the protein CASSPWRGEKLFF.

The chain joins TRBV19 to TRBJ2-3; TRBD2 matches 10 bases. CDR3 size: 19 residues. V lost 3 bases and J lost 0; bases outside the gene matches: 12. Per the germline V gene, CDR1 is LNHDA and CDR2 is SQIVND (reference sequence). The CDR3 DNA follows: TGTGCCAGTAGTATCGGTTGGTCTAGCGGGGGAGTAAGCACAGATACGCAGTATTTT. Amino acids: CASSIGWSSGGVSTDTQYF.

The rearrangement links TRBV5-5 to TRBJ2-2, with D unresolved. CDR3 size: 14 residues. Germline V gene sequence: CDR1 SGHKS, CDR2 YYEKEE (reference sequence). V dropped 1 base and J dropped 6 bases, with 10 bases sitting between them. The CDR3: CASSLPWQAGELFF. In nucleotides, the CDR3 is TGTGCCAGCAGCTTGCCATGGCAGGCCGGGGAGCTGTTTTTT.

This clone was seen just once. The V gene is TRBV7-3, the J gene TRBJ1-1, with 11 bases aligning to TRBD1. V trimming: 4 bases; J trimming: 9 bases; junction bases outside the gene matches: 4. Germline lookup yields CDR1 SGHTA and CDR2 FQGTGA. The CDR3 has 13 residues. CDR3 residues: CASSSGTGGQAFF. Here the CDR3 DNA reads TGTGCCAGCAGCTCCGGGACAGGGGGACAAGCTTTCTTT.

This sequence joins TRBV12-3 or TRBV12-4 and TRBJ1-2; tentative D call: TRBD1 (6 bases). Trimming stripped 6 bases from V and 6 bases from J, with 11 bases between. This CDR3 is 12 amino acids long. The CDR3 nucleotides read TGTGCCAGCAGCGGACAGTTTCATGGCTACACCTTC. Amino acids: CASSGQFHGYTF.

Written as DNA, the CDR3 is TGTGCCAGTAACCGGGGAAAAACTGAAGCTTTCTTT. Its protein product is CASNRGKTEAFF. V is TRBV19 and J is TRBJ1-1; D not certain. Trimming took 7 bases from V and 5 from J, leaving 11 bases between them. The CDR3 covers 12 residues. The germline CDR1 and CDR2 sequences are LNHDA and SQIVND (reference sequence).

The chain uses TRBV7-8 and TRBJ1-1, with D possibly matching TRBD1 (6 bases). This CDR3 contains 14 residues. V dropped 4 bases and J dropped 6 bases, with 15 bases sitting between them. The germline V gene has CDR1 SGHVS and CDR2 FQNEAQ. CDR3: CASSSRGGVPEAFF. CDR3 coding DNA: TGTGCCAGCAGCTCTAGGGGGGGGGTACCTGAAGCTTTCTTT.

The J gene is TRBJ1-5, the V gene TRBV28; D is unresolved. Germline V gene sequence: CDR1 MDHEN, CDR2 SYDVKM. V gave up 7 bases and J gave up 5 bases, with 12 bases separating them. The length of the CDR3 is 13 residues. The CDR3 coding sequence is TGTGCCAGCAACAGAGAAACTTATCAGCCCCAGCATTTT. It codes for CASNRETYQPQHF.

This clone came up many times. CDR3 sequence reads: CASGGRGHEQYF. In DNA, the CDR3 is TGTGCCAGCGGGGGCAGGGGCCACGAGCAGTACTTC. The chain couples TRBV7-2 to TRBJ2-7; TRBD1 is a possible D gene (6 bases). Trimming cost V 8 bases and J 5 bases, with 13 bases left between them. The CDR3 length is 12 residues. Germline V gives CDR1 SGHTA, CDR2 FQGNSA. Full variable domain (missing parts from reference TRBV7-2 and TRBJ2-7): GAGVSQSPSNKVTEKGKDVELRCDPISGHTALYWYRQSLGQGLEFLIYFQGNSAPDKSGLPSDRFSAERTGGSVSTLTIQRTQQEDSAVYLCASGGRGHEQYFGPGTRLTVT.

The rearrangement links TRBV30 to TRBJ2-3; 9 nucleotides line up with TRBD2. The CDR3 consists of 15 residues. CDR1 is GTSNPN and CDR2 is SVGIG in the germline V gene (reference sequence). J gave up 6 bases and V 3 bases, and 10 bases lay outside the gene matches. The CDR3 protein is CAWSLGFSGGDTQYF. The CDR3 DNA sequence: TGTGCCTGGAGCCTGGGATTTAGCGGGGGCGATACGCAGTATTTT.

This clone was recorded only once. The chain links TRBV6-5 to TRBJ2-7; 10 bases fit TRBD1. Germline V gives CDR1 MNHEY, CDR2 SVGAGI. The CDR3 has 16 residues. V lost 0 bases to trimming and J lost 4 bases; unmatched junction nucleotides: 6. The CDR3 DNA follows: TGTGCCAGCAGTTACTCGCCGACAGGGGGCACTTACGAGCAGTACTTC. This encodes CASSYSPTGGTYEQYF.

There are many counts of this clone. The V and J genes are TRBV6-1 and TRBJ1-2; D unresolved. CDR1 and CDR2 from the germline V gene are MNHNS and SASEGT. The germline V and J ends were trimmed by 3 bases and 8 bases, with 19 bases remaining between them. CDR3 length: 15 residues. CDR3 protein: CASSDPSRQWRGYTF. The CDR3 coding sequence is TGTGCCAGCAGTGACCCAAGTCGGCAGTGGAGAGGCTACACCTTC.

This clone was found a few times. The chain couples TRBV19 to TRBJ2-7, with D maybe TRBD1 (6 bases). V was trimmed by 4 bases and J by 1 base, leaving 14 bases between them. This CDR3 spans 15 amino acids. CDR1 is LNHDA, CDR2 SQIVND, per germline (reference sequence). The CDR3 here is CASSTAGTLSYEQYF. In nucleotides, the CDR3 is TGTGCCAGTAGTACCGCCGGGACATTATCCTACGAGCAGTACTTC.

The gene calls are TRBV6-5 and TRBJ1-5, with 7 bases lining up with TRBD1. There are 14 residues in the CDR3. Per germline, CDR1 MNHEY and CDR2 SVGAGI. V shed 6 bases and J 4 bases; nucleotides not matched to a gene: 6. CDR3 bases: TGTGCCAGCAGCCTCCCAGGGGGGAATCAGCCCCAGCATTTT. Protein sequence: CASSLPGGNQPQHF.

Comment on this clone: At one end, the junction sequence differs from germline, possibly due to a read error. The chain links TRBV3-1 (or the pseudogene TRBV3-2) to TRBJ1-2; unclear D gene. Per germline, CDR1 LGHDT and CDR2 YNNKEL (reference sequence). CDR3 length equals 11 residues. The CDR3 is CASRPDRTPYF. The CDR3 DNA is TGTGCCAGCAGGCCGGACCGGACTCCCTACTTC.

The CDR3 is CATSDPDRVAGELFF. CDR3 nucleotide sequence: TGTGCCACCAGTGACCCGGACAGGGTAGCCGGGGAGCTGTTTTTT. The chain carries TRBV24-1 and TRBJ2-2, with 8 nucleotides matching TRBD1. Trimming at V came to 4 bases and at J to 6 bases, leaving 6 bases not matched to a gene. Germline CDR1 KGHDR, CDR2 SFDVKD. The CDR3 loop spans 15 amino acids.

This clone was observed once. The chain's CDR3 is CASSLTVSNSPLHF. CDR3 sequence (DNA): TGTGCCAGCAGCTTGACGGTATCTAATTCACCCCTCCACTTT. This sequence joins TRBV5-6 and TRBJ1-6; D is unclear. The CDR3 totals 14 residues. The V gene lost 1 base and the J gene lost 6 bases, with 8 bases spanning the gap. CDR1 and CDR2 from the germline V gene are SGHDT and YYEEEE.

The V and J genes are TRBV2 and TRBJ2-3; the match to TRBD1 covers 8 bases. After removal of 6 bases from V and 0 bases from J, the junction contained 5 bases not matched to a gene. The CDR3 is 15 amino acids. Germline lookup yields CDR1 SNHLY and CDR2 FYNNEI. The CDR3 nucleotides are TGTGCCAGCAGCTTACAGGGGGTTAGCACAGATACGCAGTATTTT. Protein: CASSLQGVSTDTQYF.